The 29 T cell receptor beta chains reported below all come from one sample, sequenced in a study of beta chain features in type 1 diabetes. Study-level findings and limits: Among all four CD4+ subsets, Type 1 diabetes patients had TCRB CDR3s that were moderately but significantly shorter.

Expressed TCRB transcripts got sequenced, as all isolated RNA was reverse transcribed. This table comes from immunoSEQ multiplex PCR, and its TCRdb copy is limited to in-frame clones, with some not included. The sample lists some 250,000 clones; approximately 15% were seen once. The antigens for these receptors are not known. The specimen sequenced was naive CD4+ T cells from blood. The receptor source for this set is a man aged 25 to 40 with type 1 diabetes.

The table lists this clone with a few counts. The rearrangement uses TRBV5-4 and TRBJ2-3; TRBD2 aligns across 10 bases. V dropped 0 bases and J dropped 6; count of bases not matched to a gene: 10. This CDR3 has 17 residues. Germline CDR1 and CDR2: SGHNT and YYREEE (reference sequence). CDR3 bases: TGTGCCAGCAGCTTGGGGGGTAGCGGGAGGACCGCGGATACGCAGTATTTT. It codes for CASSLGGSGRTADTQYF.

This clone was detected a few times. The genes are TRBV5-1 and TRBJ1-2; 9 nucleotides agree with TRBD1. V lost 4 bases, J lost 6 bases, and 7 bases stayed unmatched. Per germline, CDR1 SGHRS and CDR2 YFSETQ. The CDR3 extends over 14 amino acids. CDR3 amino acids: CASSVTGGVDGYTF. CDR3 bases: TGCGCCAGCAGCGTTACAGGGGGCGTGGATGGCTACACCTTC.

This chain connects TRBV5-1 to TRBJ2-3; no clear D gene. The CDR3 runs to 12 residues. V was cut by 3 bases and J by 2 bases, with 4 bases left in between. CDR1 is SGHRS, CDR2 YFSETQ, per germline. CDR3 bases: TGCGCCAGCAGCTCCTACACAGATACGCAGTATTTT. Amino acids: CASSSYTDTQYF.

This clone was recorded a few times. V and J are TRBV5-1 and TRBJ1-1; no clear D. Germline values: CDR1 SGHRS, CDR2 YFSETQ. Trimming shortened V by 0 bases and J by 11 bases, and 14 bases separated the two germline ends. This CDR3 contains 13 residues. The CDR3: CASSLDAVSSAFF. In nucleotides, the CDR3 is TGCGCCAGCAGCTTGGACGCGGTTAGCAGTGCTTTCTTT.

V usage is TRBV19 and J usage is TRBJ2-3; D gene unclear. The CDR3 has 16 residues. Trimming pared 4 bases from V and 2 bases from J, leaving 16 bases between. Germline loops: CDR1 LNHDA, CDR2 SQIVND (reference sequence). The CDR3 bases are TGTGCCAGTAGTACCCTCGAGCGAGAGGTCACAGATACGCAGTATTTT. Residues: CASSTLEREVTDTQYF.

V usage is TRBV7-9 and J usage is TRBJ1-3; D is unclear. This CDR3 is built from 12 residues. The germline V gene has CDR1 SEHNR and CDR2 FQNEAQ (reference sequence). Trimming took off 1 base at V and 7 bases at J, with 5 bases between the two ends. CDR3 DNA: TGTGCCAGCAGCTTAGGCGGGAACACCATATATTTT. It codes for CASSLGGNTIYF.

The sample holds a few counts of this clone. The genes are TRBV5-1 and TRBJ1-2; TRBD1 matches at 7 bases. This CDR3 has 13 residues. Unmatched junction bases numbered 6, after V lost 2 bases and J lost 8 bases. The V gene's germline CDR1 is SGHRS and CDR2 YFSETQ. The CDR3 region has the DNA TGCGCCAGCAGCTTTGACAGGGTGCGGGGCTACACCTTC. This translates into CASSFDRVRGYTF.

This clone was detected a few times. Within the sample, other DNA sequences also encode this same CDR3. J is TRBJ2-5 and V is TRBV5-1, with 7 bases matching TRBD1. The CDR3 runs to 14 residues. The germline V gene has CDR1 SGHRS and CDR2 YFSETQ. V shed 0 bases, J shed 5 bases, and the junction held 4 bases outside the gene matches. The CDR3 DNA follows: TGCGCCAGCAGCTTGGAGGGGGCACGGGAGACCCAGTACTTC. Its protein product is CASSLEGARETQYF.

V gene TRBV2 combines with J gene TRBJ2-7, with D possibly TRBD1 on 5 matching bases. Germline CDR1 and CDR2: SNHLY and FYNNEI. Trimming took off 8 bases at V and 0 bases at J, with 8 bases between the two ends. There are 12 residues in the CDR3. The CDR3 region is CASSRASYEQYF. The CDR3 nucleotides are TGTGCCAGCTCCAGGGCCTCCTACGAGCAGTACTTC.

This clone was seen only a few times. CDR3 DNA sequence: TGTGCCAGCAGCGATAGGGACAGGGTTGACACCGGGGAGCTGTTTTTT. This encodes CASSDRDRVDTGELFF. The J gene is TRBJ2-2, the V gene TRBV9; TRBD1 matches at 9 bases. V gave up 3 bases and J gave up 3 bases; unmatched junction bases: 6. The germline V gene encodes CDR1 SGDLS and CDR2 YYNGEE. The CDR3 loop spans 16 amino acids.

The rearrangement uses TRBV7-9 and TRBJ1-6, with 9 bases lining up with TRBD1. J lost 7 bases, V lost 3 bases, and 7 bases had no gene match. CDR1 and CDR2 (germline): SEHNR, FQNEAQ (reference sequence). The CDR3 totals 16 residues. The CDR3 region is CASSFYLTGGNSPLHF. For the CDR3, the DNA is TGTGCCAGCAGCTTTTACCTGACAGGGGGAAATTCACCCCTCCACTTT. The variable domain in full, with the rest retrieved from reference TRBV7-9 and TRBJ1-6, is DTGVSQNPRHKITKRGQNVTFRCDPISEHNRLYWYRQTLGQGPEFLTYFQNEAQLEKSRLLSDRFSAERPKGSFSTLEIQRTEQGDSAMYLCASSFYLTGGNSPLHFGNGTRLTVT.

The chain has TRBV30 and TRBJ2-7; 9 bases agree with TRBD1. The CDR3 sequence is 15 residues long. The V and J ends lost 0 bases and 3 bases, in that order; junction bases with no gene match: 6. Germline assignment: CDR1 GTSNPN and CDR2 SVGIG (reference sequence). The CDR3 sequence is CAWSVRDREIYEQYF. CDR3 coding DNA: TGTGCCTGGAGTGTACGGGACAGGGAAATCTACGAGCAGTACTTC.

This clone was counted a few times. The rearrangement uses TRBV29-1 and TRBJ1-1; D perhaps matches TRBD1 (6 bases). V was clipped by 6 bases and J by 0 bases, with 8 bases between them. In germline, CDR1 is SQVTM, CDR2 ANQGSEA. This CDR3 region has 12 residues. The CDR3 nucleotides are TGCAGCGTGAGGACAGTGAACACTGAAGCTTTCTTT. This codes for CSVRTVNTEAFF.

J is TRBJ1-1 and V is TRBV6-1; D is undetermined. This CDR3 has 14 residues. The germline V gene encodes CDR1 MNHNS and CDR2 SASEGT. V was pared by 1 base and J by 6 bases, with 12 bases between. CDR3 coding DNA: TGTGCCAGCAGTGAAGAGCCGGGATCAGCTGAAGCTTTCTTT. Amino acid sequence: CASSEEPGSAEAFF.

This clone was counted only a few times. The chain joins TRBV6-5 to TRBJ2-7; TRBD2 matches 9 bases. The last part of the DNA fits TRBJ2-5 better; the J call may be wrong. Looked up from germline, CDR1 is MNHEY and CDR2 is SVGAGI. The CDR3 sequence is 13 residues long. The CDR3 spells CATNSGGEETQYF. CDR3 nucleotides: TGTGCCACCAATAGCGGGGGAGAAGAGACCCAGTACTTC.

In this sample, this clone turned up a few times. CDR3 amino acids: CASSPSTPQETQYF. The CDR3 nucleotides are TGTGCCAGCAGCCCCTCGACACCACAAGAGACCCAGTACTTC. V is TRBV7-9 and J is TRBJ2-5; D is uncertain. Deletions cut 5 bases from V and 2 bases from J, with 12 bases between. Germline V gives CDR1 SEHNR, CDR2 FQNEAQ (reference sequence). The CDR3 consists of 14 residues.

J is TRBJ2-5 and V is TRBV30; D is uncertain. Per germline, CDR1 GTSNPN and CDR2 SVGIG (reference sequence). Trimming pared 1 base from V and 1 base from J, leaving 10 bases between. This CDR3 contains 14 residues. CDR3 coding DNA: TGTGCCTGGAGTGCCTCCCACATCCAAGAGACCCAGTACTTC. The encoded protein is CAWSASHIQETQYF.

The rearrangement joins TRBV5-1 to TRBJ2-1, with D unresolved. Trimming removed 0 bases from V and 0 bases from J, with 10 bases in between. The germline V gene encodes CDR1 SGHRS and CDR2 YFSETQ. This CDR3 is 16 amino acids long. CDR3 DNA sequence: TGCGCCAGCAGCTTGGACCTCTCGAGCTCCTACAATGAGCAGTTCTTC. Encoded protein: CASSLDLSSSYNEQFF.

Only a few counts were recorded for this clone. V gene TRBV15 combines with J gene TRBJ1-4; 10 bases align to TRBD1. The CDR3 loop spans 15 amino acids. The V and J ends lost 0 bases and 6 bases, in that order; junction bases with no gene match: 1. Germline loops: CDR1 LNHNV, CDR2 YYDKDF (reference sequence). The CDR3 spells CATSREDRGDEKLFF. The CDR3 coding sequence is TGTGCCACCAGCAGAGAGGACAGGGGGGATGAAAAACTGTTTTTT. Full variable domain (outside the CDR3, taken from reference TRBV15 and TRBJ1-4): DAMVIQNPRYQVTQFGKPVTLSCSQTLNHNVMYWYQQKSSQAPKLLFHYYDKDFNNEADTPDNFQSRRPNTSFCFLDIRSPGLGDTAMYLCATSREDRGDEKLFFGSGTQLSVL.

This clone was seen a few times. This rearrangement joins TRBV6-5 to TRBJ1-1; 8 bases are a match to TRBD1. With 6 bases clipped from V and 5 bases from J, the junction kept 8 bases outside the gene matches. The germline V gene has CDR1 MNHEY and CDR2 SVGAGI. This CDR3 has 14 residues. The CDR3 is CASSLDRGGTEAFF. CDR3 sequence (DNA): TGTGCCAGCAGCCTCGACAGGGGCGGAACTGAAGCTTTCTTT.

This clone was observed a handful of times. This rearrangement joins TRBV5-1 to TRBJ2-7, with 8 bases matching TRBD1. The CDR3 runs 15 residues. Trimming removed 4 bases from V and 3 bases from J; junction bases left unmatched: 9. Germline-derived CDR1 and CDR2 are SGHRS and YFSETQ. The CDR3 is CASSPGQGEVYEQYF. The CDR3, as DNA: TGCGCCAGCAGCCCCGGACAGGGCGAGGTCTACGAGCAGTACTTC.

The chain joins TRBV7-9 to TRBJ1-1; TRBD1 matches 9 bases. CDR3 size: 15 residues. Germline CDR1 is SEHNR and CDR2 is FQNEAQ (reference sequence). V shed 5 bases and J 3 bases; nucleotides not matched to a gene: 7. CDR3 sequence: CASSRPRTGDTEAFF. The CDR3 DNA follows: TGTGCCAGCAGCCGACCCCGGACAGGGGACACTGAAGCTTTCTTT.

The rearrangement uses TRBV5-1 and TRBJ2-7; 8 bases agree with TRBD1. The CDR3 runs to 13 residues. The V gene's germline CDR1 is SGHRS and CDR2 YFSETQ. J was trimmed by 0 bases and V by 4 bases; bases with no gene match: 0. DNA for the CDR3: TGCGCCAGCAGCGACAGGGGCTCCTACGAGCAGTACTTC. Protein: CASSDRGSYEQYF. The full variable domain, rest sourced from reference TRBV5-1 and TRBJ2-7, is KAGVTQTPRYLIKTRGQQVTLSCSPISGHRSVSWYQQTPGQGLQFLFEYFSETQRNKGNFPGRFSGRQFSNSRSEMNVSTLELGDSALYLCASSDRGSYEQYFGPGTRLTVT.

This chain joins TRBV5-1 and TRBJ2-1; maybe TRBD1 (5 bases). The ends were cut back, 0 bases at V and 8 bases at J, with 9 bases in the middle. This CDR3 is built from 13 residues. The germline V gene encodes CDR1 SGHRS and CDR2 YFSETQ. CDR3 residues: CASSLGQGYEQFF. The CDR3, as DNA: TGCGCCAGCAGCTTGGGTCAGGGCTATGAGCAGTTCTTC.

The rearrangement links TRBV19 to TRBJ2-5; tentatively, D is TRBD1 (6 bases). The germline V and J ends were trimmed by 5 bases and 5 bases, with 15 bases remaining between them. The CDR3 is made up of 14 amino acids. Per the germline V gene, CDR1 is LNHDA and CDR2 is SQIVND (reference sequence). CDR3 in DNA: TGTGCCAGTAGTCCGGGGACATCTATGGAGACCCAGTACTTC. Translating gives CASSPGTSMETQYF.

This sequence joins TRBV25-1 and TRBJ1-1, with D possibly being TRBD1 (5 bases). This CDR3 is built from 13 residues. Trimming pared 5 bases from V and 2 bases from J, leaving 9 bases between. Germline V lookup: CDR1 MGHDK, CDR2 SYGVNS. The chain's CDR3 is CASSRGLNTEAFF. CDR3 sequence (DNA): TGTGCCAGCAGTCGGGGGTTAAACACTGAAGCTTTCTTT.

Only a few counts were recorded for this clone. The chain has TRBV9 and TRBJ2-1, with 8 bases identical to TRBD2. Germline lookup yields CDR1 SGDLS and CDR2 YYNGEE. The CDR3 contains 16 residues. Germline trimming cut 0 bases from V and 2 bases from J; bases unmatched to any gene: 4. CDR3 protein: CASSVGIGRAYNEQFF. The CDR3 DNA reads TGTGCCAGCAGCGTAGGTATCGGGAGGGCCTACAATGAGCAGTTCTTC.

The chain couples TRBV5-1 to TRBJ1-1; D remains ambiguous. V shed 3 bases and J shed 1 base, with 10 bases lying between them. The length of the CDR3 is 14 residues. Germline V CDR1 and CDR2: SGHRS, YFSETQ. CDR3 nucleotides: TGCGCCAGCAGCTCGACACCTTCGAACACTGAAGCTTTCTTT. Amino acid sequence: CASSSTPSNTEAFF. The whole variable domain, remainder taken from reference TRBV5-1 and TRBJ1-1, is KAGVTQTPRYLIKTRGQQVTLSCSPISGHRSVSWYQQTPGQGLQFLFEYFSETQRNKGNFPGRFSGRQFSNSRSEMNVSTLELGDSALYLCASSSTPSNTEAFFGQGTRLTVV.

This sequence joins TRBV7-2 and TRBJ2-7, with TRBD2 matching 12 bases. CDR1 is SGHTA, CDR2 FQGNSA, per germline. J lost 3 bases, V lost 1 base, and 4 bases had no gene match. The CDR3 extends over 16 amino acids. The CDR3 loop is CASSLEASGGGYEQYF. Here the CDR3 DNA reads TGTGCCAGCAGCTTAGAGGCTAGCGGGGGGGGCTACGAGCAGTACTTC.